This TCR beta chain emerged from a study of blood T cell repertoires in COVID-19. As for the study in general: Sites across the United States, Italy and Spain contributed samples from acute and convalescent COVID-19.

This CDR3 contains 15 residues. Trimming took 4 bases from V and 6 from J; bases not matched to a gene: 5. Germline V gene data show CDR1 as SGDLS and CDR2 as YYNGEE. TCRdb keeps only in-frame clones here, not all; method: immunoSEQ multiplex PCR. There are 180,000 or so clones in the sample; roughly 80% occur only once, and less than 3% lies in the top ten. This clone came up a few times. Sample: peripheral blood. V is TRBV9 and J is TRBJ2-2; TRBD2 aligns across 11 bases. This receptor was obtained from a human donor with acute or convalescent COVID-19. The donor label of this sample is uncertain. CDR3 region: CASSFRLAGSGELFF. The DNA for the CDR3 is TGTGCCAGCAGCTTCCGACTAGCGGGGTCCGGGGAGCTGTTTTTT. The variable domain in full, with the rest retrieved from reference TRBV9 and TRBJ2-2, is DSGVTQTPKHLITATGQRVTLRCSPRSGDLSVYWYQQSLDQGLQFLIQYYNGEERAKGNILERFSAQQFPDLHSELNLSSLELGDSALYFCASSFRLAGSGELFFGEGSRLTVL.